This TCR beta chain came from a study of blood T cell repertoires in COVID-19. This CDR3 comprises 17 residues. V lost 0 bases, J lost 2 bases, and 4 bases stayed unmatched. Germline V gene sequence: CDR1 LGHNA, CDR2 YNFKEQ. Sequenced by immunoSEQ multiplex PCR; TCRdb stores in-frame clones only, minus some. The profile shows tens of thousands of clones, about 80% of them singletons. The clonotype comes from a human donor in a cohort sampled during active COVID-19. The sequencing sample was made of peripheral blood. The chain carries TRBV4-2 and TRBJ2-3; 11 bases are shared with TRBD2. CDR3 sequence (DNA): TGTGCCAGCAGCCAAGATAGCGGGGGGGGTAACACAGATACGCAGTATTTT. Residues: CASSQDSGGGNTDTQYF.